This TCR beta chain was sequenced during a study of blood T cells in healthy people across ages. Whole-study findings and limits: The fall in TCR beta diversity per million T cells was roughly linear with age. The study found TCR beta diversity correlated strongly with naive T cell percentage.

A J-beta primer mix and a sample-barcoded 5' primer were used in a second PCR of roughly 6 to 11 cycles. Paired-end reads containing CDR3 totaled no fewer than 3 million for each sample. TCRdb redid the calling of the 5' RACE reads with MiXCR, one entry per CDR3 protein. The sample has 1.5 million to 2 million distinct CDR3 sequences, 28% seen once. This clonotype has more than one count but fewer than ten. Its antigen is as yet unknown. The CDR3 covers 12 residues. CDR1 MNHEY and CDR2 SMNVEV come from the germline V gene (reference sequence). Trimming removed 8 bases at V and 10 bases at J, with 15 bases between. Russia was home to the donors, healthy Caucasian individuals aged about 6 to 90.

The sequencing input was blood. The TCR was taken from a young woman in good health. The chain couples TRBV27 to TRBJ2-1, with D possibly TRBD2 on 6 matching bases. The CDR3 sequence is CASAGSSSEQFF. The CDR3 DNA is TGTGCCAGCGCGGGGTCTAGCAGCGAGCAGTTCTTC.